This entry describes one TCR beta chain. Sequencing used immunoSEQ multiplex PCR; TCRdb keeps in-frame clones, though not all of them. The sample comprises 200,000 to 250,000 clones, 85% to 90% of which are singletons, and roughly a tenth rests with the top ten. The length of the CDR3 is 14 residues. This specimen comes from a study of blood T cell repertoires in COVID-19. The source material was peripheral blood. This TCR was recovered from a woman between 45 and 60 years old with COVID-19, enrolled during active disease. V gene TRBV21-1 combines with J gene TRBJ2-7; TRBD2 reflects the table's D call only, with no check against the DNA. TRBV21-1 is listed as a pseudogene. The CDR3 sequence: CASSVSGGAYEQYF. As DNA, the CDR3 is TGTGCCAGCAGCGTTAGCGGGGGGGCTTACGAGCAGTACTTC.